The present TCR beta chain was sequenced within a study of cytomegalovirus exposure and HLA in healthy donors. The overall study: Within an early data release were roughly 90 million unique TCRs drawn from HLA-typed donors.

The CDR3 is made up of 15 amino acids. The germline gives CDR1 MNHNS, CDR2 SASEGT. V lost 2 bases, J lost 4 bases, and 2 bases stayed unmatched. Primers: 60 Vbeta forward and 13 Jbeta reverse. Repertoires were generated with immunoSEQ multiplex PCR, while TCRdb's copy carries only in-frame clones and drops some. The sample carries over 100,000 clones, around 80% recorded once. A word on this clone: A much larger clonotype is one base distant, so this may be a read error.

Sequenced material: PBMCs. This clonotype was obtained from a man aged 25-45 years in good health and CMV-seronegative. This rearrangement joins TRBV6-1 to TRBJ2-3, with 11 bases identical to TRBD2. CDR3 coding DNA: TGTGCCAGCAGTGAAATAGCGGGAGGGCCAGATACGCAGTATTTT. Amino acid sequence: CASSEIAGGPDTQYF.